The 27 T cell receptor beta chains below all came from one sample that was sequenced in a study of chemoradiotherapy in HPV16-positive cancers. Method: immunoSEQ multiplex PCR; TCRdb's copy keeps in-frame clones and lacks some. The sample includes 40,000 to 60,000 clones, under 95% of them seen just once. Specimen: blood, collected from a patient who underwent chemoradiotherapy. The receptors here all came from a human donor with HPV-associated anogenital cancer.

This chain uses TRBV2 with TRBJ1-2; TRBD1 is a possible D gene (5 bases). This CDR3 region has 12 residues. Germline loops: CDR1 SNHLY, CDR2 FYNNEI. V lost 10 bases to trimming and J lost 6 bases, with 15 bases between them. The CDR3 protein is CATRRDQNGYTF. The CDR3 nucleotides read TGTGCCACCAGGAGGGACCAAAATGGCTACACCTTC.

CDR3 nucleotides: TGCGCCAGCAGTGAGTTCTCCCTGGGACCCGGGGAGCTGTTTTTT. It translates to CASSEFSLGPGELFF. The chain couples TRBV10-2 to TRBJ2-2, with D perhaps given as TRBD1 or TRBD2 (5 bases each). From germline, CDR1 is WSHSY and CDR2 SAAADI. CDR3 length: 15 residues. Trimming removed 1 base from V and 6 bases from J, with 12 bases in between.

The CDR3 region is CASSGTSVSTDTQYF. CDR3 DNA sequence: TGTGCCAGCAGCGGGACTAGCGTTTCCACAGATACGCAGTATTTT. The rearrangement links TRBV4-2 to TRBJ2-3; TRBD2 matches at 10 bases. The length of the CDR3 is 15 residues. V lost 5 bases, J lost 2 bases, and 4 bases stayed unmatched. Looked up from germline, CDR1 is LGHNA and CDR2 is YNFKEQ.

This chain uses TRBV5-4 with TRBJ1-6; unclear D gene. The germline V and J ends were trimmed by 0 bases and 0 bases, with 7 bases remaining between them. CDR3 length: 16 amino acids. From germline, CDR1 is SGHNT and CDR2 YYREEE (reference sequence). Here the CDR3 reads CASSLAAVSYNSPLHF. The CDR3 DNA is TGTGCCAGCAGCTTGGCGGCAGTCTCCTATAATTCACCCCTCCACTTT. Variable domain in full (rest from reference TRBV5-4 and TRBJ1-6): ETGVTQSPTHLIKTRGQQVTLRCSSQSGHNTVSWYQQALGQGPQFIFQYYREEENGRGNFPPRFSGLQFPNYSSELNVNALELDDSALYLCASSLAAVSYNSPLHFGNGTRLTVT.

The V and J genes are TRBV4-3 and TRBJ2-3; TRBD2 matches 8 bases. This CDR3 contains 15 residues. V lost 1 base and J lost 1; bases outside the gene matches: 1. Germline V gene data show CDR1 as LGHNA and CDR2 as YSLEER. The CDR3 sequence: CASSQGRGGTDTQYF. In nucleotides, the CDR3 is TGCGCCAGCAGCCAAGGGCGGGGGGGCACAGATACGCAGTATTTT.

This sequence joins TRBV7-2 and TRBJ1-1, with TRBD1 matching 8 bases. Losses at the gene ends were 5 bases for V and 11 bases for J; bases not matched to a gene: 10. Germline CDR1 reads SGHTA; CDR2 reads FQGNSA. There are 13 residues in the CDR3. CDR3 sequence (DNA): TGTGCCAGCAGCCCCGGACAGGGACTTTGGGCTTTCTTT. It yields the protein CASSPGQGLWAFF.

This clone was recorded only once. The chain combines TRBV18 with TRBJ1-1, with D unclear. The CDR3 sequence is 14 residues long. Between the trimmed V and J ends, which lost 0 bases and 0 bases, there was a span of 5 bases. In germline, CDR1 is KGHSH, CDR2 LQKENI. CDR3 in DNA: TGTGCCAGCTCACCACCGGGGATGAACACTGAAGCTTTCTTT. As protein: CASSPPGMNTEAFF. Looking up the rest from reference TRBV18 and TRBJ1-1 gives the full variable domain: NAGVMQNPRHLVRRRGQEARLRCSPMKGHSHVYWYRQLPEEGLKFMVYLQKENIIDESGMPKERFSAEFPKEGPSILRIQQVVRGDSAAYFCASSPPGMNTEAFFGQGTRLTVV.

J is TRBJ1-2 and V is TRBV2, with a tentative D call TRBD1 (5 bases). Germline CDR1 reads SNHLY; CDR2 reads FYNNEI. Trimming removed 5 bases at V and 5 bases at J, with 6 bases between. The CDR3 contains 11 residues. Here the CDR3 reads CASSTGYGYTF. DNA of the CDR3: TGTGCCAGCAGTACAGGTTATGGCTACACCTTC.

The chain recombines TRBV18 with TRBJ2-7, with no clear D. The V gene's germline CDR1 is KGHSH and CDR2 LQKENI. The length of the CDR3 is 15 residues. V shed 0 bases and J shed 2 bases, with 11 bases lying between them. CDR3 protein: CASSPPGRSAYEQYF. The CDR3 nucleotides read TGTGCCAGCTCACCACCCGGCCGCTCCGCCTACGAGCAGTACTTC.

The CDR3 here is CASTLLAGSTDTQYF. The CDR3 DNA follows: TGTGCCAGCACCCTACTAGCGGGGAGCACAGATACGCAGTATTTT. The chain has TRBV2 and TRBJ2-3, with 10 bases matching TRBD2. The CDR3 is made up of 15 amino acids. Germline assignment: CDR1 SNHLY and CDR2 FYNNEI. The V and J ends lost 7 bases and 0 bases, in that order; junction bases with no gene match: 4.

This rearrangement joins TRBV9 to TRBJ2-3; D not certain. Germline V CDR1 and CDR2: SGDLS, YYNGEE. CDR3 size: 13 residues. The V and J ends lost 0 bases and 3 bases respectively, with 5 bases between them. CDR3 sequence: CASSVVGTDTQYF. The DNA for the CDR3 is TGTGCCAGCAGCGTAGTGGGAACAGATACGCAGTATTTT.

This clone has only one observation. V and J are TRBV2 and TRBJ1-1; D is unresolved. Germline CDR1 is SNHLY and CDR2 is FYNNEI. The CDR3 length is 11 residues. V lost 4 bases and J lost 7, with 7 bases in between. The CDR3 coding sequence is TGTGCCAGCAGTGCTCTCATTGAAGCTTTCTTT. This gives the protein CASSALIEAFF.

The rearrangement uses TRBV25-1 and TRBJ2-4; D gene unclear. Germline V gives CDR1 MGHDK, CDR2 SYGVNS. V was shortened by 4 bases and J by 3 bases, with 13 bases between the two germline ends. The CDR3 has 15 residues. The CDR3 DNA reads as TGTGCCAGCAGTGGCCAAGACAAGGGCAAAAACATTCAGTACTTC. Residues: CASSGQDKGKNIQYF.

DNA of the CDR3: TGCGCCAGCAGCAACCGGGGCTCTCAAGAGACCCAGTACTTC. It yields the protein CASSNRGSQETQYF. The chain couples TRBV5-1 to TRBJ2-5; the D call may be TRBD1 or TRBD2 (5 bases each). The germline V gene encodes CDR1 SGHRS and CDR2 YFSETQ. The V and J ends lost 4 bases and 2 bases respectively, with 12 bases between them. The CDR3 length is 14 residues.

The chain recombines TRBV20-1 with TRBJ1-2; D unclear. V was pared by 4 bases and J by 4 bases, with 7 bases between. CDR3 length: 11 residues. Germline V gene sequence: CDR1 DFQATT, CDR2 SNEGSKA (reference sequence). CDR3 region: CSAKPGYGYTF. CDR3 in DNA: TGCAGTGCTAAACCAGGCTATGGCTACACCTTC.

The chain combines TRBV5-4 with TRBJ1-1; no clear D gene. Germline CDR1 SGHNT, CDR2 YYREEE (reference sequence). Trimming took 0 bases from V and 7 from J, leaving 7 bases between them. The CDR3 consists of 12 residues. The CDR3 is CASSLERVEAFF. The CDR3 DNA is TGTGCCAGCAGCTTGGAAAGGGTTGAAGCTTTCTTT.

This clone has only a few counts. The chain joins TRBV7-9 to TRBJ2-2; 11 positions match TRBD1. The germline V gene encodes CDR1 SEHNR and CDR2 FQNEAQ (reference sequence). The CDR3 has 15 residues. V gave up 5 bases and J gave up 7 bases; unmatched junction bases: 6. The CDR3 reads CASSTGTGGIGELFF. As DNA, the CDR3 is TGTGCCAGCAGCACCGGGACAGGGGGGATCGGGGAGCTGTTTTTT.

The chain combines TRBV7-8 with TRBJ2-1; tentatively, D is TRBD1 (6 bases). The length of the CDR3 is 14 residues. V lost 5 bases and J 8 bases, leaving 16 bases between the germline ends. Germline loops: CDR1 SGHVS, CDR2 FQNEAQ. CDR3 DNA: TGTGCCAGCAGCCCCCGGCAGGGGACGCATGAGCAGTTCTTC. This encodes CASSPRQGTHEQFF. Full variable domain (rest looked up from reference TRBV7-8 and TRBJ2-1): GAGVSQSPRYKVAKRGQDVALRCDPISGHVSLFWYQQALGQGPEFLTYFQNEAQLDKSGLPSDRFFAERPEGSVSTLKIQRTQQEDSAVYLCASSPRQGTHEQFFGPGTRLTVL.

The V gene is TRBV6-6, the J gene TRBJ2-1; D unclear. The ends were cut back, 5 bases at V and 5 bases at J, with 7 bases in the middle. This CDR3 contains 12 residues. The germline CDR1 and CDR2 sequences are MNHNY and SVGAGI (reference sequence). CDR3 DNA sequence: TGTGCCAGCAGTAGACCAAACAATGAGCAGTTCTTC. Protein: CASSRPNNEQFF.

V usage is TRBV4-1 and J usage is TRBJ2-7; 8 bases match TRBD2. This CDR3 is 15 amino acids long. V was pared by 4 bases and J by 0 bases, with 5 bases of the junction left unmatched. Germline V gene lookup returns CDR1 MGHRA and CDR2 YSYEKL. The CDR3 nucleotides read TGCGCCAGCAGCCCGGGAGGGCGGAGCTCCTACGAGCAGTACTTC. It encodes CASSPGGRSSYEQYF.

The chain combines TRBV18 with TRBJ2-5, with 11 bases fitting TRBD1. Looked up from germline, CDR1 is KGHSH and CDR2 is LQKENI. V lost 5 bases and J lost 1; bases outside the gene matches: 9. The CDR3 is 17 residues long. The DNA for the CDR3 is TGTGCCAGCTCATCGGGACAGGGGGATTTAATCCAAGAGACCCAGTACTTC. Its translation is CASSSGQGDLIQETQYF.

The chain is built from TRBV11-2 and TRBJ2-7; 12 bases match TRBD1. Trimming at V came to 4 bases and at J to 3 bases, leaving 7 bases not matched to a gene. The CDR3 loop spans 16 amino acids. Germline V gives CDR1 SGHAT, CDR2 FQNNGV. CDR3 in amino acids: CASSSSGTGGRYEQYF. The DNA of the CDR3 is TGTGCCAGCAGCTCATCCGGGACAGGGGGCCGCTACGAGCAGTACTTC.

This clone has just one count. V is TRBV21-1 and J is TRBJ2-1. TRBV21-1 is a pseudogene segment. The CDR3 is made up of 16 amino acids. The CDR3 loop is CASSKALGLPDNEQFF. For the CDR3, the DNA is TGTGCCAGCAGCAAAGCTCTGGGTCTCCCGGACAATGAGCAGTTCTTC.

The chain recombines TRBV10-3 with TRBJ2-3, with 13 bases identical to TRBD2. The CDR3 runs to 17 residues. The V gene end was trimmed by 3 bases and the J gene end by 4 bases; junction bases not matched to a gene: 7. The germline CDR1 and CDR2 sequences are ENHRY and SYGVKD. The CDR3 sequence is CAISETSGGATADTQYF. CDR3 nucleotide sequence: TGTGCCATCAGTGAAACTAGCGGGGGGGCCACGGCAGATACGCAGTATTTT.

The rearrangement joins TRBV5-6 to TRBJ1-1; D unclear. CDR3 size: 13 residues. Looked up from germline, CDR1 is SGHDT and CDR2 is YYEEEE. Deletions cut 2 bases from V and 5 bases from J, with 10 bases between. CDR3 protein: CASSFDPSTEAFF. As DNA, the CDR3 is TGTGCCAGCAGCTTTGACCCCTCTACTGAAGCTTTCTTT.

The chain is built from TRBV14 and TRBJ1-1, with D perhaps matching TRBD1 (6 bases). The V gene lost 1 base and the J gene lost 0 bases, with 12 bases spanning the gap. CDR1 is SGHDN, CDR2 FVKESK, per germline. The CDR3 has 16 amino acids. The CDR3 DNA reads TGTGCCAGCAGCCAAGTGACAGGCCAGATGAACACTGAAGCTTTCTTT. It specifies CASSQVTGQMNTEAFF.

The genes are TRBV15 and TRBJ2-7, with unresolved D. Trimming stripped 3 bases from V and 2 bases from J, with 8 bases between. The CDR3 covers 13 residues. Looked up from germline, CDR1 is LNHNV and CDR2 is YYDKDF (reference sequence). The CDR3 nucleotides read TGTGCCACCAGCAGTAACCGAGCCTACGAGCAGTACTTC. Encoded protein: CATSSNRAYEQYF.